This T cell receptor (beta chain) was found in a study of blood T cell repertoires in COVID-19. The repertoire was sequenced with immunoSEQ multiplex PCR; TCRdb's copy has only in-frame clones and lacks some. Of approximately 85,000 clones in the sample, just over 85% were seen once. Germline V CDR1 and CDR2: MNHNY, SVGAGI (reference sequence). CDR3 size: 15 residues. Trimming took 5 bases from V and 3 from J; bases not matched to a gene: 9. Sequenced material: peripheral blood. This receptor was identified in a woman aged 80 or older in a cohort sampled during active or convalescent COVID-19. The rearrangement links TRBV6-6 to TRBJ2-7, with 8 bases matching TRBD2. This chain's CDR3 is CASSGPGSGSYEQYF. The CDR3 coding sequence is TGTGCCAGCAGTGGACCCGGGAGCGGGAGCTACGAGCAGTACTTC.